This T cell receptor beta chain originates from a study of cytomegalovirus exposure and HLA in healthy donors. Study-wide context: Of the donors genotyped, several hundred in all, around 76% fell in the Caucasian-associated ancestry cluster. Regarding the study as a whole: CMV serostatus alone was available as immune exposure information. Donors belonging to an Asian-associated ancestry cluster reportedly showed fewer N-insertions in productive TCRs than the approximately 690-donor mean, according to what a later analysis found.

In the case of this clone: Its specificity is unknown.

Primers for the PCR totalled 60 Vbeta and 13 Jbeta. Authors' processing steps: It was a later analysis that counted about 80 million unique TCR beta chains, of which 8.5 million to 12 million were shared. Profiled with immunoSEQ multiplex PCR; TCRdb holds only in-frame clones, not every one. The V and J calls and clone size are taken from that table; D and trimming were inferred from the DNA. Among under 200,000 clones listed, 80% were seen once. The CDR3 runs to 15 residues. Germline loops: CDR1 SEHNR, CDR2 FQNEAQ (reference sequence). Trimming removed 1 base at V and 2 bases at J, with 12 bases between.

The rearrangement uses TRBV7-9 and TRBJ2-7; D uncertain. The specimen was PBMCs. This sequence was found in a woman in her forties or fifties in good health and CMV-seronegative. CDR3 sequence reads: CASSLEWVQTYEQYF. Written as DNA, the CDR3 is TGTGCCAGCAGCTTAGAGTGGGTACAGACCTACGAGCAGTACTTC.